This TCR beta chain was recovered during a study of radiotherapy plus CTLA-4 blockade in lung cancer. Repertoires were generated with immunoSEQ multiplex PCR, while TCRdb's copy carries only in-frame clones and drops some. The repertoire consists of 100,000 or so clones, with roughly four fifths occurring once and the leading ten covering 14% to 15%. The clonotype originates from a human donor with non-small cell lung cancer that progressed on radiotherapy plus ipilimumab. This material consisted of peripheral blood, taken from a patient treated with radiotherapy plus ipilimumab.

CDR3 residues: CASSTGQSYYGYTF. CDR3 sequence (DNA): TGTGCCAGTAGTACAGGACAGAGCTACTATGGCTACACCTTC. The chain combines TRBV19 with TRBJ1-2, with TRBD1 as a possible D gene (6 bases). CDR1 is LNHDA, CDR2 SQIVND, per germline (reference sequence). The CDR3 runs 14 residues. Trimming took off 4 bases at V and 3 bases at J, with 12 bases between the two ends.